These 5 T cell receptor beta chains were sequenced from one sample in a study of blood T cell repertoires in COVID-19. Libraries were prepared by immunoSEQ multiplex PCR; TCRdb keeps only in-frame clonotypes and omits some of them. The sample lists some 320,000 clones, around 87% occurring once. Material: PBMCs or T cells enriched from blood (not recorded which). The receptors derive from a woman aged 25 to 45 who had recovered from COVID-19.

CDR3 sequence (DNA): TGCGCCAGCAGCTTGGACGGCGGGGGGGTCTACGAGCAGTACTTC. It yields the protein CASSLDGGGVYEQYF. The chain joins TRBV5-1 to TRBJ2-7; TRBD2 matches at 9 bases. The J segment lost 3 bases and the V segment lost 0 bases, leaving 4 bases of the junction unmatched. The CDR3 has 15 amino acids. The germline CDR1 and CDR2 sequences are SGHRS and YFSETQ.

Only a few counts were recorded for this clone. This sequence joins TRBV11-2 and TRBJ1-2; D is possibly TRBD1 (5 bases). Germline assignment: CDR1 SGHAT and CDR2 FQNNGV. Deletions cut 8 bases from V and 8 bases from J, with 18 bases between. The CDR3 is 13 amino acids. DNA of the CDR3: TGTGCCAGCTCGCACCCAGGGAATCGAGGCTACACCTTC. Its protein product is CASSHPGNRGYTF.

CDR3 sequence: CASSLGLAGGTPTTDTQYF. For the CDR3, the DNA is TGTGCCAGCAGCCTCGGACTAGCGGGGGGAACCCCTACCACAGATACGCAGTATTTT. V usage is TRBV7-9 and J usage is TRBJ2-3, with 14 bases matching TRBD2. CDR3 size: 19 residues. V trimming: 5 bases; J trimming: 2 bases; junction bases outside the gene matches: 12. CDR1 and CDR2 from the germline V gene are SEHNR and FQNEAQ (reference sequence).

The V and J genes are TRBV11-2 and TRBJ2-1, with D possibly matching TRBD1 (7 bases). Looked up from germline, CDR1 is SGHAT and CDR2 is FQNNGV. The length of the CDR3 is 15 residues. V was pared by 5 bases and J by 3 bases, with 14 bases between. CDR3 in DNA: TGTGCCAGCAGCCAGGGGGGTGCCGTCTACAATGAGCAGTTCTTC. This encodes CASSQGGAVYNEQFF.

The gene calls are TRBV5-4 and TRBJ1-3; D is unresolved. Germline V lookup: CDR1 SGHNT, CDR2 YYREEE (reference sequence). The CDR3 length is 13 residues. V lost 4 bases and J 4 bases, leaving 9 bases between the germline ends. CDR3 residues: CASSPVGGNTIYF. For the CDR3, the DNA is TGTGCCAGCAGCCCGGTGGGCGGAAACACCATATATTTT. Supplemented by reference TRBV5-4 and TRBJ1-3, the full variable domain reads ETGVTQSPTHLIKTRGQQVTLRCSSQSGHNTVSWYQQALGQGPQFIFQYYREEENGRGNFPPRFSGLQFPNYSSELNVNALELDDSALYLCASSPVGGNTIYFGEGSWLTVV.